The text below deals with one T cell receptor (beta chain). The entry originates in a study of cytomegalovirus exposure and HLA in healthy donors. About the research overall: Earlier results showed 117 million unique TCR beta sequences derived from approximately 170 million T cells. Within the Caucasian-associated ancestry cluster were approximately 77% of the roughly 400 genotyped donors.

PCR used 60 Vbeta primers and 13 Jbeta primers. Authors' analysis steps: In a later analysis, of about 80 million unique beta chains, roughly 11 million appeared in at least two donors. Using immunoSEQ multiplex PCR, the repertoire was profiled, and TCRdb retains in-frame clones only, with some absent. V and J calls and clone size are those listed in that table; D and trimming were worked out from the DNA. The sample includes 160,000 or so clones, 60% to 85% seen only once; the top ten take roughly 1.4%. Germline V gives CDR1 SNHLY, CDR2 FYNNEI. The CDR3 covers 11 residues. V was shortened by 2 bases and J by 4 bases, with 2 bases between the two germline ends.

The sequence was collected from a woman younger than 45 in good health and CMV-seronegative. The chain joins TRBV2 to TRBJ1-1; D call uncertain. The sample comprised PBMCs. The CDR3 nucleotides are TGTGCCAGCAGTGAACTCACTGAAGCTTTCTTT. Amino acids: CASSELTEAFF. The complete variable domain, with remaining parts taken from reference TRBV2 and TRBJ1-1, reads EPEVTQTPSHQVTQMGQEVILRCVPISNHLYFYWYRQILGQKVEFLVSFYNNEISEKSEIFDDQFSVERPDGSNFTLKIRSTKLEDSAMYFCASSELTEAFFGQGTRLTVV.